The 25 T cell receptor beta chains in this list originate from one sample, sequenced in a study of cytomegalovirus exposure and HLA in healthy donors. The PCR had 60 Vbeta and 13 Jbeta primers. Repertoires were generated with immunoSEQ multiplex PCR, while TCRdb's copy carries only in-frame clones and drops some. The sample has more than 50,000 clones, around 75% seen once. The sample was PBMCs. These receptor sequences come from a woman aged 40 to 50 in good health and CMV-seropositive.

This rearrangement joins TRBV6-6 to TRBJ2-5, with TRBD1 matching over 7 bases. Near its end, the DNA agrees better with TRBJ2-7, so the J call may be wrong. Germline assignment: CDR1 MNHNY and CDR2 SVGAGI (reference sequence). CDR3 length equals 14 residues. The CDR3 DNA reads as TGTGCCAGCAGTTATTTACAGGGGACCTACGAGCAGTACTTC. It translates to CASSYLQGTYEQYF.

The chain couples TRBV6-5 to TRBJ2-4; D might be TRBD1 (6 bases). The V end was cut by 2 bases, the J end by 5 bases, with 16 bases between. CDR3 length: 16 amino acids. In germline, CDR1 is MNHEY, CDR2 SVGAGI. CDR3 nucleotides: TGTGCCAGCAGTTACCCACCGAAGGGACACGAAAACATTCAGTACTTC. Its translation is CASSYPPKGHENIQYF.

The chain uses TRBV6-5 and TRBJ2-5; 8 nucleotides align to TRBD1. The J call may be in error: the DNA end matches TRBJ2-7 better. This CDR3 comprises 15 residues. Germline CDR1 reads MNHEY; CDR2 reads SVGAGI. The DNA for the CDR3 is TGTGCCAGCAGTTATACGGACAGGGATTCCTACGAGCAGTACTTC. It translates to CASSYTDRDSYEQYF.

A few counts support this clone. This sequence joins TRBV10-3 and TRBJ1-2; 8 nucleotides line up with TRBD1. The trim removed 6 bases at V and 2 bases at J, leaving 5 bases unmatched. The germline V gene encodes CDR1 ENHRY and CDR2 SYGVKD. This CDR3 is built from 14 residues. CDR3 amino acids: CAISSDRANYGYTF. DNA for the CDR3: TGTGCCATCAGCTCGGACAGGGCCAACTATGGCTACACCTTC.

Comment on this clone: A read error may account for a junction end that differs from germline. The CDR3 spells CSSSFRDRGKAGANVLTF. DNA for the CDR3: TGTTCCAGCAGCTTCCGAGACAGGGGGAAGGCTGGGGCCAACGTCCTGACTTTC. The V gene is TRBV7-9, the J gene TRBJ2-6; 9 nucleotides match TRBD1. The CDR3 is made up of 18 amino acids. From germline, CDR1 is SEHNR and CDR2 FQNEAQ (reference sequence).

The gene calls are TRBV7-2 and TRBJ2-7; TRBD2 agrees at 8 bases. V was pared by 5 bases and J by 7 bases, with 10 bases of the junction left unmatched. The CDR3 runs 14 residues. Germline V gives CDR1 SGHTA, CDR2 FQGNSA. The CDR3 coding sequence is TGTGCCAGCAGCCCTAACACGGGGGGGCAAGAGCAGTACTTC. This translates into CASSPNTGGQEQYF. The variable domain in full, with the rest retrieved from reference TRBV7-2 and TRBJ2-7, is GAGVSQSPSNKVTEKGKDVELRCDPISGHTALYWYRQSLGQGLEFLIYFQGNSAPDKSGLPSDRFSAERTGGSVSTLTIQRTQQEDSAVYLCASSPNTGGQEQYFGPGTRLTVT.

The V call is TRBV2, the J call TRBJ1-1, with D uncertain. This CDR3 region has 13 residues. Germline loops: CDR1 SNHLY, CDR2 FYNNEI. Trimming took off 5 bases at V and 1 base at J, with 8 bases between the two ends. CDR3 residues: CASSPIPNTEAFF. In nucleotides, the CDR3 is TGTGCCAGCAGTCCTATCCCGAACACTGAAGCTTTCTTT.

This rearrangement joins TRBV6-5 to TRBJ2-3, with a possible D match to TRBD2 (7 bases). Trimming removed 2 bases at V and 8 bases at J, with 11 bases between. The germline V gene encodes CDR1 MNHEY and CDR2 SVGAGI. The CDR3 consists of 13 residues. CDR3 in DNA: TGTGCCAGCAGTTACCCCGGGGGGCCTACGCAGTATTTT. This sequence encodes CASSYPGGPTQYF.

This clone has only a few counts. V gene TRBV7-2 combines with J gene TRBJ1-3; no firm D call. CDR3 length: 14 amino acids. Trimming took off 8 bases at V and 2 bases at J, with 13 bases between the two ends. Per germline, CDR1 SGHTA and CDR2 FQGNSA. The CDR3 is CASAPGRTGNTIYF. CDR3 DNA: TGTGCCAGCGCGCCTGGTCGAACTGGAAACACCATATATTTT.

The gene calls are TRBV10-3 and TRBJ2-1, with TRBD2 matching over 10 bases. The CDR3 is made up of 16 amino acids. Germline V gives CDR1 ENHRY, CDR2 SYGVKD. V was pared by 0 bases and J by 5 bases, with 4 bases of the junction left unmatched. In DNA, the CDR3 is TGTGCCATCAGTGAGTCGAGCGGGGGGGCTAACAATGAGCAGTTCTTC. It encodes CAISESSGGANNEQFF.

V usage is TRBV5-6 and J usage is TRBJ1-2; D might be TRBD1 (5 bases). The germline gives CDR1 SGHDT, CDR2 YYEEEE. V was cut by 1 base and J by 1 base, with 14 bases left in between. This CDR3 spans 16 amino acids. The CDR3 nucleotides are TGTGCCAGCAGCTTGTCAACGGACAACCTTAACTATGGCTACACCTTC. Translating it yields CASSLSTDNLNYGYTF.

The chain links TRBV6-5 to TRBJ1-2, with 11 bases matching TRBD1. The CDR3 sequence is 11 residues long. The V gene's germline CDR1 is MNHEY and CDR2 SVGAGI. V gave up 5 bases and J gave up 12 bases; unmatched junction bases: 2. CDR3 coding DNA: TGTGCCAGCAGTGGACAGGGGGCCGACACCTTC. Its protein is CASSGQGADTF.

CDR3 protein: CASTAGGLSGNTIYF. CDR3 nucleotides: TGTGCCAGTACCGCCGGGGGGCTCTCTGGAAACACCATATATTTT. This sequence joins TRBV19 and TRBJ1-3; perhaps TRBD1 as D (6 bases). V lost 7 bases and J 0 bases, leaving 13 bases between the germline ends. Germline assignment: CDR1 LNHDA and CDR2 SQIVND (reference sequence). This CDR3 is built from 15 residues.

V gene TRBV4-3 combines with J gene TRBJ1-3, with 7 nucleotides matching TRBD1. There are 20 residues in the CDR3. The germline gives CDR1 LGHNA, CDR2 YSLEER. The J segment lost 1 base and the V segment lost 0 bases, leaving 15 bases of the junction unmatched. CDR3 amino acids: CASSQDLGIETGFSGNTIYF. The DNA of the CDR3 is TGCGCCAGCAGCCAAGATTTAGGCATTGAGACAGGGTTTTCTGGAAACACCATATATTTT.

This sequence joins TRBV7-9 and TRBJ2-1; 8 bases map to TRBD2. Germline assignment: CDR1 SEHNR and CDR2 FQNEAQ (reference sequence). With 2 bases clipped from V and 4 bases from J, the junction kept 4 bases outside the gene matches. The CDR3 has 15 residues. DNA for the CDR3: TGTGCCAGCAGCTTACGGGGGGGTACTTACAATGAGCAGTTCTTC. This sequence encodes CASSLRGGTYNEQFF.

The CDR3 DNA is TGTGCCAGCAGTTCCAATAGGGGGCGGGATCAGCCCCAGCATTTT. As protein: CASSSNRGRDQPQHF. The chain recombines TRBV28 with TRBJ1-5; TRBD1 aligns across 7 bases. This CDR3 is 15 amino acids long. The junction had 8 bases not matched to a gene; V was cut back by 4 bases and J by 5 bases. Looked up from germline, CDR1 is MDHEN and CDR2 is SYDVKM.

The V and J genes are TRBV5-1 and TRBJ2-6; 11 bases map to TRBD1. V was clipped by 7 bases and J by 2 bases; unmatched bases: 8. There are 17 residues in the CDR3. Per germline, CDR1 SGHRS and CDR2 YFSETQ. The CDR3 spells CASSPGQGVTGANVLTF. CDR3 sequence (DNA): TGCGCCAGCTCCCCGGGACAGGGGGTTACTGGGGCCAACGTCCTGACTTTC. The full variable domain, completed using reference TRBV5-1 and TRBJ2-6, is KAGVTQTPRYLIKTRGQQVTLSCSPISGHRSVSWYQQTPGQGLQFLFEYFSETQRNKGNFPGRFSGRQFSNSRSEMNVSTLELGDSALYLCASSPGQGVTGANVLTFGAGSRLTVL.

J is TRBJ1-1 and V is TRBV19; D not resolved. Germline V gene sequence: CDR1 LNHDA, CDR2 SQIVND (reference sequence). The length of the CDR3 is 15 residues. Trimming removed 4 bases from V and 1 base from J, with 13 bases in between. The DNA of the CDR3 is TGTGCCAGTAGTAACCTCGGGGTTAGGAACACTGAAGCTTTCTTT. It specifies CASSNLGVRNTEAFF.

The V gene is TRBV15, the J gene TRBJ1-3; possible D gene TRBD1, 6 bases. This CDR3 spans 15 amino acids. The V and J ends lost 8 bases and 0 bases respectively, with 14 bases between them. Germline assignment: CDR1 LNHNV and CDR2 YYDKDF (reference sequence). The chain's CDR3 is CATWGAGASGNTIYF. The CDR3 DNA follows: TGTGCCACCTGGGGGGCGGGGGCCTCTGGAAACACCATATATTTT.

This clone was seen a single time. The chain employs TRBV10-3 and TRBJ2-3; the match to TRBD2 covers 10 bases. Germline lookup yields CDR1 ENHRY and CDR2 SYGVKD. There are 15 residues in the CDR3. The junction had 6 bases not matched to a gene; V was cut back by 3 bases and J by 6 bases. CDR3 nucleotide sequence: TGTGCCATCAGTGAACCAGCGGGGGGGCGGGATACGCAGTATTTT. Amino acids: CAISEPAGGRDTQYF.

The V gene is TRBV6-1, the J gene TRBJ2-2; 7 bases map to TRBD2. The CDR3 loop spans 15 amino acids. The V and J ends lost 6 bases and 0 bases, in that order; junction bases with no gene match: 4. Germline CDR1 and CDR2: MNHNS and SASEGT. The CDR3 coding sequence is TGTGCCAGCAGAGCCCTAGCGGCGAACACCGGGGAGCTGTTTTTT. Its protein product is CASRALAANTGELFF.

The rearrangement joins TRBV27 to TRBJ1-1, with 8 nucleotides matching TRBD1. V was clipped by 5 bases and J by 3 bases; unmatched bases: 11. The CDR3 contains 16 residues. CDR1 and CDR2 from the germline V gene are MNHEY and SMNVEV (reference sequence). The CDR3 region is CASSLRQGAGDTEAFF. The CDR3 DNA sequence: TGTGCCAGCAGTCTAAGGCAGGGGGCAGGGGACACTGAAGCTTTCTTT.

The genes are TRBV29-1 and TRBJ2-3, with a possible D match to TRBD1 (6 bases). The germline V gene encodes CDR1 SQVTM and CDR2 ANQGSEA. CDR3 length: 13 amino acids. V was clipped by 3 bases and J by 1 base, with 8 bases between them. CDR3 bases: TGCAGCGTTGACAGACAGGGCACAGATACGCAGTATTTT. It codes for CSVDRQGTDTQYF.

This clone was counted a few times. This rearrangement joins TRBV19 to TRBJ2-2; 8 bases align to TRBD1. Germline CDR1 and CDR2: LNHDA and SQIVND (reference sequence). This CDR3 spans 17 amino acids. V shed 7 bases, J shed 4 bases, and the junction held 14 bases outside the gene matches. The CDR3 here is CASKRGRWDRTTGELFF. For the CDR3, the DNA is TGTGCCAGTAAGAGGGGGAGGTGGGACAGGACCACCGGGGAGCTGTTTTTT.

This chain uses TRBV7-2 with TRBJ2-3, with TRBD2 matching over 10 bases. The CDR3 is 17 amino acids. V shed 2 bases and J 5 bases; nucleotides not matched to a gene: 10. Germline V lookup: CDR1 SGHTA, CDR2 FQGNSA. The CDR3 loop is CASSLTRLAGLGDTQYF. CDR3 nucleotide sequence: TGTGCCAGCAGCTTAACACGACTAGCGGGTTTAGGAGATACGCAGTATTTT.